Shown below are 19 T cell receptor beta chains from a single sample sequenced in a study of cytomegalovirus exposure and HLA in healthy donors. PCR was performed using 60 Vbeta and 13 Jbeta primers. Data came from immunoSEQ multiplex PCR; TCRdb stores just in-frame clones and leaves some out. The table records 150,000 to 200,000 clones, more than 85% of them present only once. Sequenced: PBMCs. The origin of the receptors is a woman younger than 30 in good health and CMV-seronegative.

The CDR3 loop reads CASRTRSVGGNQPQHF. The CDR3 nucleotides are TGTGCCAGCAGGACCCGCAGCGTAGGTGGCAATCAGCCCCAGCATTTT. The gene calls are TRBV27 and TRBJ1-5, with D unresolved. This CDR3 spans 16 amino acids. Trimming stripped 6 bases from V and 2 bases from J, with 17 bases between. The germline V gene encodes CDR1 MNHEY and CDR2 SMNVEV (reference sequence).

The rearrangement links TRBV28 to TRBJ2-7; TRBD1 is a possible D gene (7 bases). The CDR3 loop spans 14 amino acids. CDR1 is MDHEN, CDR2 SYDVKM, per germline. V dropped 2 bases and J dropped 5 bases, with 13 bases sitting between them. The CDR3 DNA sequence: TGTGCCAGCAGTTTACAGGGGGGCCTTGACGAGCAGTACTTC. Its protein is CASSLQGGLDEQYF.

This clone has more than one count but fewer than ten. This chain links TRBV4-2 with TRBJ1-3; D is unclear. This CDR3 region has 16 residues. CDR1 is LGHNA, CDR2 YNFKEQ, per germline. V gave up 0 bases and J gave up 0 bases, with 9 bases separating them. Here the CDR3 reads CASSQEGSSSGNTIYF. The CDR3 DNA reads TGTGCCAGCAGCCAAGAGGGCTCGAGCTCTGGAAACACCATATATTTT.

This chain connects TRBV27 to TRBJ2-7, with a weak D call TRBD2 (6 bases). The germline gives CDR1 MNHEY, CDR2 SMNVEV (reference sequence). V was cut by 5 bases and J by 1 base, with 15 bases left in between. The length of the CDR3 is 15 residues. The CDR3 loop is CASSTIAEGSYEQYF. CDR3 nucleotides: TGTGCCAGCAGTACAATAGCGGAAGGGTCCTACGAGCAGTACTTC.

This sequence joins TRBV29-1 and TRBJ2-7; D may be TRBD1 (5 bases). The V end lost 4 bases, the J end lost 4 bases, and 20 bases lay between the germline ends. CDR1 and CDR2 from the germline V gene are SQVTM and ANQGSEA. CDR3 length: 15 amino acids. Here the CDR3 reads CSVAIWQGNQYEQYF. The CDR3 nucleotides are TGCAGCGTTGCTATTTGGCAGGGTAACCAATACGAGCAGTACTTC.

The rearrangement uses TRBV6-5 and TRBJ1-1, with D perhaps matching TRBD1 (6 bases). Germline V CDR1 and CDR2: MNHEY, SVGAGI. Trimming shortened V by 2 bases and J by 3 bases, and 13 bases separated the two germline ends. This CDR3 contains 15 residues. The CDR3, as DNA: TGTGCCAGCAGTTACCGTCTGGGGGCGGACACTGAAGCTTTCTTT. Its translation is CASSYRLGADTEAFF.

A note on this clone: Relative to the germline gene, one junction end is altered; a read error may explain this. The V and J genes are TRBV7-9 and TRBJ1-3, with D possibly matching TRBD1 (5 bases). The CDR3 runs 16 residues. CDR1 and CDR2 (germline): SEHNR, FQNEAQ (reference sequence). The CDR3 reads CSSSFKGISSGNTIYF. For the CDR3, the DNA is TGTTCCAGCAGCTTTAAGGGGATCTCCTCTGGAAACACCATATATTTT. Together with reference TRBV7-9 and TRBJ1-3, the CDR3 gives the full variable domain: DTGVSQNPRHKITKRGQNVTFRCDPISEHNRLYWYRQTLGQGPEFLTYFQNEAQLEKSRLLSDRFSAERPKGSFSTLEIQRTEQGDSAMYLCSSSFKGISSGNTIYFGEGSWLTVV.

This clone was detected once. The chain links TRBV30 to TRBJ1-4, with D possibly matching TRBD1 (6 bases). The CDR3 length is 17 residues. V was trimmed by 2 bases and J by 1 base, leaving 17 bases between them. Germline lookup yields CDR1 GTSNPN and CDR2 SVGIG (reference sequence). The chain's CDR3 is CAWSSLRSRGTNEKLFF. The CDR3 DNA reads as TGTGCCTGGAGTAGTCTGAGAAGCAGGGGAACTAATGAAAAACTGTTTTTT. The full variable domain, completed using reference TRBV30 and TRBJ1-4, is SQTIHQWPATLVQPVGSPLSLECTVEGTSNPNLYWYRQAAGRGLQLLFYSVGIGQISSEVPQNLSASRPQDRQFILSSKKLLLSDSGFYLCAWSSLRSRGTNEKLFFGSGTQLSVL.

CDR3 sequence reads: CASSLGWTPTNYGYTF. The CDR3 nucleotides read TGTGCCAGCAGTTTGGGATGGACACCAACTAACTATGGCTACACCTTC. The chain combines TRBV27 with TRBJ1-2; tentative D call: TRBD1 (5 bases). Trimming cost V 3 bases and J 0 bases, with 14 bases left between them. Germline V gives CDR1 MNHEY, CDR2 SMNVEV (reference sequence). CDR3 size: 16 residues.

The chain employs TRBV19 and TRBJ1-2; D remains ambiguous. The CDR3 sequence is 15 residues long. Germline CDR1 and CDR2: LNHDA and SQIVND (reference sequence). V lost 0 bases, J lost 2 bases, and 10 bases lay in between. CDR3 amino acids: CASSIDGTENYGYTF. In DNA, the CDR3 is TGTGCCAGTAGTATAGACGGTACCGAAAACTATGGCTACACCTTC.

This clone was recorded only once. The rearrangement links TRBV5-1 to TRBJ2-1; maybe TRBD1 (6 bases). Germline V lookup: CDR1 SGHRS, CDR2 YFSETQ. This CDR3 is built from 14 residues. The V end lost 8 bases, the J end lost 6 bases, and 18 bases lay between the germline ends. The CDR3: CASSLGASGNEQFF. The CDR3, as DNA: TGCGCCAGTTCCTTGGGGGCTTCGGGCAATGAGCAGTTCTTC. Using reference TRBV5-1 and TRBJ2-1 for the parts outside the CDR3, the full variable domain is KAGVTQTPRYLIKTRGQQVTLSCSPISGHRSVSWYQQTPGQGLQFLFEYFSETQRNKGNFPGRFSGRQFSNSRSEMNVSTLELGDSALYLCASSLGASGNEQFFGPGTRLTVL.

CDR3 amino acids: CASRITGTNTEAFF. The CDR3 DNA sequence: TGTGCCAGCAGGATTACAGGGACGAACACTGAAGCTTTCTTT. V usage is TRBV5-6 and J usage is TRBJ1-1; maybe TRBD1 (6 bases). The ends were cut back, 5 bases at V and 1 base at J, with 12 bases in the middle. Germline values: CDR1 SGHDT, CDR2 YYEEEE. This CDR3 is built from 14 residues.

This clone was detected only once. The CDR3 coding sequence is TGCGCCAGCAGCTTGATTGGCAGGGCCAATGAAAAACTGTTTTTT. It is translated as CASSLIGRANEKLFF. The chain links TRBV5-1 to TRBJ1-4; a possible D gene is TRBD1 (5 bases). Germline lookup yields CDR1 SGHRS and CDR2 YFSETQ. V was clipped by 1 base and J by 5 bases, with 12 bases between them. The CDR3 extends over 15 amino acids. Filled out from reference TRBV5-1 and TRBJ1-4, the complete variable domain reads KAGVTQTPRYLIKTRGQQVTLSCSPISGHRSVSWYQQTPGQGLQFLFEYFSETQRNKGNFPGRFSGRQFSNSRSEMNVSTLELGDSALYLCASSLIGRANEKLFFGSGTQLSVL.

The chain has TRBV12-5 and TRBJ2-3, with a tentative D call TRBD1 (6 bases). V lost 6 bases and J lost 2, with 12 bases in between. The CDR3 is made up of 14 amino acids. Germline CDR1 and CDR2: LGHNT and FRNRAP. The CDR3 coding sequence is TGTGCTAGTGGCCGGGACAACCCCACAGATACGCAGTATTTT. Its protein is CASGRDNPTDTQYF.

This chain joins TRBV5-1 and TRBJ1-2; D not resolved. Germline V CDR1 and CDR2: SGHRS, YFSETQ. This CDR3 region has 13 residues. V lost 4 bases, J lost 1 base, and 8 bases lay in between. CDR3 sequence reads: CASSDTSNYGYTF. DNA of the CDR3: TGCGCCAGCAGCGACACGAGTAACTATGGCTACACCTTC.

Worth noting for this clone: This may come from a read error, since a much larger clone is one base off. This chain joins TRBV5-1 and TRBJ1-1; D not certain. The CDR3 sequence is 14 residues long. Germline assignment: CDR1 SGHRS and CDR2 YFSETQ. V was clipped by 2 bases and J by 11 bases, with 19 bases between them. CDR3 in DNA: TGCGCCAGCAGCTTCAGCGGCCACACGGTTGTCGCTTTCTTT. Translating gives CASSFSGHTVVAFF.

Of note for this clone: Mismatch with germline at one junction end may stem from a read error. The chain joins TRBV7-7 to TRBJ1-1; D unclear. This CDR3 spans 15 amino acids. CDR1 SSHAT and CDR2 FNYEAQ come from the germline V gene (reference sequence). In DNA form, the CDR3 reads TGTGCTAGCAGCTCGGACTTACTGCCGAACACTGAAGCTTTCTTT. It is translated as CASSSDLLPNTEAFF.

The V and J genes are TRBV28 and TRBJ2-1; a possible D gene is TRBD1 (6 bases). The CDR3 is 13 amino acids. Trimming took off 9 bases at V and 8 bases at J, with 17 bases between the two ends. Germline CDR1 is MDHEN and CDR2 is SYDVKM. CDR3 sequence (DNA): TGTGCCAGTCGACAGGCCAACGACGATGAGCAGTTCTTC. It encodes CASRQANDDEQFF.

V and J are TRBV15 and TRBJ2-7; 10 bases fit TRBD2. CDR1 and CDR2 (germline): LNHNV, YYDKDF (reference sequence). Trimming cost V 5 bases and J 4 bases; bases outside gene matches: 8. The CDR3 consists of 15 residues. This chain's CDR3 is CATSVSSGGSYEQYF. CDR3 nucleotide sequence: TGTGCCACCAGCGTTTCTAGCGGGGGATCTTACGAGCAGTACTTC. The full variable domain, rest sourced from reference TRBV15 and TRBJ2-7, is DAMVIQNPRYQVTQFGKPVTLSCSQTLNHNVMYWYQQKSSQAPKLLFHYYDKDFNNEADTPDNFQSRRPNTSFCFLDIRSPGLGDTAMYLCATSVSSGGSYEQYFGPGTRLTVT.